This is a list of T cell receptor beta chains from one sample in a study of tumor-infiltrating lymphocytes in primary liver carcinoma. One entry per CDR3 protein, called by TCRdb with MiXCR from the multiplex PCR reads. The table records approximately 54,000 distinct CDR3 sequences, about 80% of them present only once. Sequenced sample: liver tumor tissue from sampling region 2. These receptors all stem from a man between 35 and 55 years old with primary liver carcinoma and hepatitis B virus infection. The CDR3 runs from the conserved cysteine through the conserved F or W. The D gene is left open where the match is weak. Some rows have no size entry. The others give once, few or many, or a class for an expanded clone.

TGTGCCAGCACTCAGCGGTACAATGAGCAGTTCTTC | CASTQRYNEQFF | TRBJ2-1 | many | TRBV28 | NA
TGTGTCAGCATCATTAGCGGGAATGAGGAGTTCTTC | CVSIISGNEEFF | TRBJ2-1 | once | TRBV11-2 | TRBD2
TGTGGCAGCCCTTCGGAAACTAGCGGGGGGACATCGAGGTCCTACGAGCAGTACTTC | CGSPSETSGGTSRSYEQYF | TRBJ2-7 | NA | TRBV12-3/TRBV12-4 | TRBD2
TGCGCCAGCAGCCACTGGAGAGGGGTGAACACCGGGGAGCTGTTTTTT | CASSHWRGVNTGELFF | TRBJ2-2 | medium-sized | TRBV4-1 | NA
TGTGCCAGCAGATACAGGGGCAGCTCCTACGAGCAGTACTTC | CASRYRGSSYEQYF | TRBJ2-7 | few | TRBV2 | TRBD1
TGTGCCAGCAGTTACCGTAGCACGAAAGGGGCCCAGTACTTC | CASSYRSTKGAQYF | TRBJ2-5 | NA | TRBV6-5 | NA
TGTGCCGGCTGTATAACAGGGGGTTCGTTTTATGGCTACACCTTC | CAGCITGGSFYGYTF | TRBJ1-2 | NA | TRBV28 | TRBD1
TGTGCCAGCAGTGGAGAGCTGATACTAGCCCACATTCAGTACTTC | CASSGELILAHIQYF | TRBJ2-4 | NA | TRBV6-1 | NA
TGTGCCAGCAGCCAAGACACCTTGTCAGGTCGGAATCAGCGGGGGTATGAGCAGTTCTTC | CASSQDTLSGRNQRGYEQFF | TRBJ2-1 | once | TRBV14 | TRBD2
TGCGCCAGCAGCCAATCTGGCGGGAATACCGGGGAGCTGTTTTTT | CASSQSGGNTGELFF | TRBJ2-2 | NA | TRBV4-1 | NA
TGTGCCAGCAGGTCCGGGCAGGGGGCCATACAGTTAAATGAGCAGTTCTTC | CASRSGQGAIQLNEQFF | TRBJ2-1 | NA | TRBV6-5 | TRBD1
TGTGTCAGCAGTTTTCGACTAGCGGGATATCAAGAGACCCAGTACTTC | CVSSFRLAGYQETQYF | TRBJ2-5 | once | TRBV12-3/TRBV12-4 | TRBD2
TGTGTCAGCAGTCAGACAGGTAACAATGAGCAGTTATTC | CVSSQTGNNEQLF | TRBJ2-1 | NA | TRBV6-5 | NA
TGTGCCAGCATCTTCGGGCTAGCGGGGTACTACGAGCAGTACTTC | CASIFGLAGYYEQYF | TRBJ2-7 | once | TRBV5-6 | TRBD2
TGTGCCAGCAATTTACGTGGAGAGGGCAATGAGCAGTACTTC | CASNLRGEGNEQYF | TRBJ2-7 | once | TRBV12-3/TRBV12-4 | NA